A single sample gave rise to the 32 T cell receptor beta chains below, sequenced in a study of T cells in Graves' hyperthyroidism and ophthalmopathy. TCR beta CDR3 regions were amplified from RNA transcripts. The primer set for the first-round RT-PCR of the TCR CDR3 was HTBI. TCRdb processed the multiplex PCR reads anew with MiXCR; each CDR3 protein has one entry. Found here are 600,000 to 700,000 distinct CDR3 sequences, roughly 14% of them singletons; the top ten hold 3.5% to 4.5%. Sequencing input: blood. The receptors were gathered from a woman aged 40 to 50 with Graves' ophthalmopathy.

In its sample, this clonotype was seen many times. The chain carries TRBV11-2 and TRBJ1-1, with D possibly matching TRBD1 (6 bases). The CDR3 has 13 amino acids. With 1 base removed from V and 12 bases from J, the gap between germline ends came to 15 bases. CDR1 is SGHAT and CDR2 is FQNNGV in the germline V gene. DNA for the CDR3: TGTGCCAGCAGCTTAGGAAGAGACAGGAAACCTTTCTTT. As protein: CASSLGRDRKPFF.

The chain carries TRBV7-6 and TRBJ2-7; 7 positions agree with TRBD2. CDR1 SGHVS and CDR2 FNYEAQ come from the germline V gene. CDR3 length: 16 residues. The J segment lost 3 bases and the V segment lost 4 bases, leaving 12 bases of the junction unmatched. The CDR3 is CASSYGGNTGGYEQYF. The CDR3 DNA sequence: TGTGCCAGCAGCTACGGGGGGAACACCGGGGGCTACGAGCAGTACTTC.

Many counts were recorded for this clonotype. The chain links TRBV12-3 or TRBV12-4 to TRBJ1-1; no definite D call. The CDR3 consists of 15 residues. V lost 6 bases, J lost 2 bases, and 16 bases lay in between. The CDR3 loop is CASSLPSSGNTEAFF. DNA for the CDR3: TGTGCCAGCAGCCTACCGTCTTCAGGCAACACTGAAGCTTTCTTT.

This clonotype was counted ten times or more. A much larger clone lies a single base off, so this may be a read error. Here the CDR3 reads CASSQRNTGELFF. CDR3 DNA sequence: TGTGCCAGCAGCCAAAGGAACACCGGGGAGCTGTTTTTT. This chain uses TRBV14 with TRBJ2-2; D gene uncertain. The ends were cut back, 2 bases at V and 1 base at J, with 2 bases in the middle. The germline V gene has CDR1 SGHDN and CDR2 FVKESK. CDR3 size: 13 residues. The full variable domain, with the rest looked up from reference TRBV14 and TRBJ2-2, is EAGVTQFPSHSVIEKGQTVTLRCDPISGHDNLYWYRRVMGKEIKFLLHFVKESKQDESGMPNNRFLAERTGGTYSTLKVQPAELEDSGVYFCASSQRNTGELFFGEGSRLTVL.

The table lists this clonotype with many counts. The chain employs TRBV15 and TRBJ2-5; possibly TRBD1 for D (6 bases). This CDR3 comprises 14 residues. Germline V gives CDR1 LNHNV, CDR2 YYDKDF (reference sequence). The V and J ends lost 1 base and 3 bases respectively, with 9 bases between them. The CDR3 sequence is CATSRVDRKETQYF. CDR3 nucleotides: TGTGCCACCAGCAGAGTGGACAGAAAAGAGACCCAGTACTTC.

In DNA form, the CDR3 reads TGTGCCAGCAGAGCGACAGGGGGCTCCGGGGAGCTGTTTTTT. It encodes CASRATGGSGELFF. J is TRBJ2-2 and V is TRBV6-2 or TRBV6-3; 10 bases fit TRBD1. Trimming cost V 6 bases and J 6 bases; bases outside gene matches: 4. The CDR3 extends over 14 amino acids. Germline CDR1 reads MNHEY; CDR2 reads SVGEGT.

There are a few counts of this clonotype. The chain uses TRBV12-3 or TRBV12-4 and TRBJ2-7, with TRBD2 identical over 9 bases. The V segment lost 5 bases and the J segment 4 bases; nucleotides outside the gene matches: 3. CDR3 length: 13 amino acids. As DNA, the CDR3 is TGTGCCAGCAGTAAAGCGGGAGGTTACGAGCAGTACTTC. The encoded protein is CASSKAGGYEQYF.

CDR3 in DNA: TGTGCCAGCAGCCTAGGCGCGGGGAGCTCTGGGGCCAACGTCCTGACTTTC. Residues: CASSLGAGSSGANVLTF. This chain links TRBV7-2 with TRBJ2-6; perhaps TRBD2 as D (6 bases). V lost 5 bases, J lost 0 bases, and 14 bases lay in between. This CDR3 comprises 17 residues. Germline CDR1 is SGHTA and CDR2 is FQGNSA. Using reference TRBV7-2 and TRBJ2-6 for the parts outside the CDR3, the full variable domain is GAGVSQSPSNKVTEKGKDVELRCDPISGHTALYWYRQSLGQGLEFLIYFQGNSAPDKSGLPSDRFSAERTGGSVSTLTIQRTQQEDSAVYLCASSLGAGSSGANVLTFGAGSRLTVL.

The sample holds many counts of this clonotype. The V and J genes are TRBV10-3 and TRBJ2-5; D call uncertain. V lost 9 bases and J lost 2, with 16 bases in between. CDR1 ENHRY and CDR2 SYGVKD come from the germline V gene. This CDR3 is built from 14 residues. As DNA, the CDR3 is TGTGCCATGGCCAAGGAGACTGGACAAGAGACCCAGTACTTC. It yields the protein CAMAKETGQETQYF.

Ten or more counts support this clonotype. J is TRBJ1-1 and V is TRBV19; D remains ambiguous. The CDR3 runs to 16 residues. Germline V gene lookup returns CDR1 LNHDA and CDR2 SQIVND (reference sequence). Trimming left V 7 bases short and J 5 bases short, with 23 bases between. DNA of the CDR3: TGTGCCAGTACCTTGGTCGGTCGGGGATCGGGTACTGAAGCTTTCTTT. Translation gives CASTLVGRGSGTEAFF.

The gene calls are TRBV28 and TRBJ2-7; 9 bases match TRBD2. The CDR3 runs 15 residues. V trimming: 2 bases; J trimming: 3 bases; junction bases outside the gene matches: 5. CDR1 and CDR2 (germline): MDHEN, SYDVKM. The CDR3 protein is CASSLPTSGYYEQYF. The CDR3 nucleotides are TGTGCCAGCAGTTTACCGACTAGCGGATACTACGAGCAGTACTTC.

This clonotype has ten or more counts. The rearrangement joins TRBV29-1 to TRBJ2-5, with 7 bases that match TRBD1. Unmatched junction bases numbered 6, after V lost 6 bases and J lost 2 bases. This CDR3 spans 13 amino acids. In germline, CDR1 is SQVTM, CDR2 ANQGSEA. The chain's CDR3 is CSVRGQIQETQYF. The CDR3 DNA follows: TGCAGCGTCAGGGGACAGATACAAGAGACCCAGTACTTC.

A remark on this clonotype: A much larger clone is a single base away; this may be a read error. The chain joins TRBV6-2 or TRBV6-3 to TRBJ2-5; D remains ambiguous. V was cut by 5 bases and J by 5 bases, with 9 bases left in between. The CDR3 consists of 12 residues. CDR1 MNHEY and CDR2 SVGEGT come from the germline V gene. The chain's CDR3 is CASSRPAETQYF. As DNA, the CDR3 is TGTGCCAGCAGTAGACCAGCGGAGACCCAGTACTTC.

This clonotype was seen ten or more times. The chain's CDR3 is CASRADSNQPQHF. DNA for the CDR3: TGTGCCAGCAGGGCGGATAGCAATCAGCCCCAGCATTTT. The J gene is TRBJ1-5, the V gene TRBV2; D is uncertain. CDR3 length equals 13 residues. CDR1 is SNHLY and CDR2 is FYNNEI in the germline V gene. Trimming shortened V by 6 bases and J by 0 bases, and 6 bases separated the two germline ends.

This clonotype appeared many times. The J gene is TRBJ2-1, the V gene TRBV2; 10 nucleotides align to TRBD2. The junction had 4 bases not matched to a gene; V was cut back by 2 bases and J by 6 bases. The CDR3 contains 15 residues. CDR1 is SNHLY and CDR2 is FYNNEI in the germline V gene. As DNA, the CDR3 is TGTGCCAGCAGTGAATACTCTAGCGGGAGCAATGAGCAGTTCTTC. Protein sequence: CASSEYSSGSNEQFF.

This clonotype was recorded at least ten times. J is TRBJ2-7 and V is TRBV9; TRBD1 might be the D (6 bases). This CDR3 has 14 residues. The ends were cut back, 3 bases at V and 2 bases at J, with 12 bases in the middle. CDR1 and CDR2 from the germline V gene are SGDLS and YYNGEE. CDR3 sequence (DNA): TGTGCCAGCAGCGCCGGACAGACAACCTACGAGCAGTACTTC. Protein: CASSAGQTTYEQYF.

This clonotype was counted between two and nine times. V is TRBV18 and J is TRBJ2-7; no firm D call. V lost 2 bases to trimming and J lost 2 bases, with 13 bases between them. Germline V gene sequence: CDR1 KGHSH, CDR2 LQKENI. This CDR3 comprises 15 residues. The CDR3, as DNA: TGTGCCAGCTCACCAGGCGAAACCCTCGCCTACGAGCAGTACTTC. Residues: CASSPGETLAYEQYF. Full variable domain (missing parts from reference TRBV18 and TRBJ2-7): NAGVMQNPRHLVRRRGQEARLRCSPMKGHSHVYWYRQLPEEGLKFMVYLQKENIIDESGMPKERFSAEFPKEGPSILRIQQVVRGDSAAYFCASSPGETLAYEQYFGPGTRLTVT.

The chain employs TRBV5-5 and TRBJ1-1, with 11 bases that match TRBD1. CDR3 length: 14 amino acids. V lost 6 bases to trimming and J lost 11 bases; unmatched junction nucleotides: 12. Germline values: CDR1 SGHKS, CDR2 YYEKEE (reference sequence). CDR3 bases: TGTGCCAGCAACATGGACAGGGGGCCATCCTCGGCTTTCTTT. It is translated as CASNMDRGPSSAFF. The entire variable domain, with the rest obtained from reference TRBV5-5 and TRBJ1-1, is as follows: DAGVTQSPTHLIKTRGQQVTLRCSPISGHKSVSWYQQVLGQGPQFIFQYYEKEERGRGNFPDRFSARQFPNYSSELNVNALLLGDSALYLCASNMDRGPSSAFFGQGTRLTVV.

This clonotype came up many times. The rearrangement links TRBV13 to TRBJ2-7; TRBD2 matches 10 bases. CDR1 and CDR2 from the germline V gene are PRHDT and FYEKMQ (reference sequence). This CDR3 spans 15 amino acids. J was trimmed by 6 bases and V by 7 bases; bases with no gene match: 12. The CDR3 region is CASTEMVAGGSEQYF. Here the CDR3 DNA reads TGTGCCAGCACGGAAATGGTAGCGGGAGGATCCGAGCAGTACTTC.

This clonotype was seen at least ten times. The CDR3 is CASSPNPGTKANTGELFF. DNA for the CDR3: TGTGCCAGCAGCCCAAATCCAGGGACGAAAGCGAACACCGGGGAGCTGTTTTTT. This chain links TRBV11-1 with TRBJ2-2; D could derive from TRBD1 or TRBD2 (5 bases each). This CDR3 contains 18 residues. Deletions cut 5 bases from V and 0 bases from J, with 19 bases between. Germline loops: CDR1 SGHAT, CDR2 FQDESV (reference sequence).

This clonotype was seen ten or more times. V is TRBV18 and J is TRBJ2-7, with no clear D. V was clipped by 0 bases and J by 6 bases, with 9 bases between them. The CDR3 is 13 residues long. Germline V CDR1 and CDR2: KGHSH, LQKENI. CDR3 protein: CASSPPLRAEQYF. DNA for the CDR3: TGTGCCAGCTCACCACCTCTACGTGCCGAGCAGTACTTC. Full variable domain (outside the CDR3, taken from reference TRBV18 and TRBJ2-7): NAGVMQNPRHLVRRRGQEARLRCSPMKGHSHVYWYRQLPEEGLKFMVYLQKENIIDESGMPKERFSAEFPKEGPSILRIQQVVRGDSAAYFCASSPPLRAEQYFGPGTRLTVT.

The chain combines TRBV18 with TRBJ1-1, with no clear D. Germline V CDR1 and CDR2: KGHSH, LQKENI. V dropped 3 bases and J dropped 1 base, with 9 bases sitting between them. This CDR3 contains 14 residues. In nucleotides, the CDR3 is TGTGCCAGCTCACCTAAACAGACGAACACTGAAGCTTTCTTT. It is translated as CASSPKQTNTEAFF.

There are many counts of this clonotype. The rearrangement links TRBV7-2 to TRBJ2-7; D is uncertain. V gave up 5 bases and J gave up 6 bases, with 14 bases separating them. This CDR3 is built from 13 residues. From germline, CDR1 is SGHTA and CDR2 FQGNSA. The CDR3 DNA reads TGTGCCAGCAGCAACAACGGTAACGGCGAGCAGTACTTC. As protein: CASSNNGNGEQYF.

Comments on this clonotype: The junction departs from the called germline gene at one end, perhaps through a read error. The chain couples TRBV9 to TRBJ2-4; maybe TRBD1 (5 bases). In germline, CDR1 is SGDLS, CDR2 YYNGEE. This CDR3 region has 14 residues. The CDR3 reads CASSVGQSKNIQYF. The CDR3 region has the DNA TGTGCCAGCAGCGTAGGACAGTCCAAGAACATTCAGTACTTC.

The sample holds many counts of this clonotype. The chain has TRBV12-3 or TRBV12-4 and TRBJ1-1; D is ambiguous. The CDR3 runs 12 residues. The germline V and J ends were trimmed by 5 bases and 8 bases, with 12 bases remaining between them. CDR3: CASSALGREAFF. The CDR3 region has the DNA TGTGCCAGCAGTGCCCTAGGGAGAGAAGCTTTCTTT.

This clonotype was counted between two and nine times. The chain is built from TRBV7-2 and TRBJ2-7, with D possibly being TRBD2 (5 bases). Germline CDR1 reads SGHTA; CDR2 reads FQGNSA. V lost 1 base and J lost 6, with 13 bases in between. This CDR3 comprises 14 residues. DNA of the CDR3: TGTGCCAGCAGCTTAGGAACAACCCGGGGCGAGCAGTACTTC. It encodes CASSLGTTRGEQYF.

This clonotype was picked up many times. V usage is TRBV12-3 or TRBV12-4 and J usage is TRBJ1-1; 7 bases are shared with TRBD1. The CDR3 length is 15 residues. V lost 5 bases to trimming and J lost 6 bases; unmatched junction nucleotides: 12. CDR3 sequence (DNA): TGTGCCAGCAGTATACCAGGGGGGATACTCGCTGAAGCTTTCTTT. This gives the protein CASSIPGGILAEAFF.

In DNA, the CDR3 is TGCGCCAGCAGCCAAGATTTCCGAGCGGTCGCGAACACCGGGGAGCTGTTTTTT. Amino acids: CASSQDFRAVANTGELFF. The chain is built from TRBV4-1 and TRBJ2-2, with D perhaps TRBD2 (5 bases). V lost 0 bases, J lost 0 bases, and 14 bases lay in between. CDR1 is MGHRA, CDR2 YSYEKL, per germline. CDR3 length: 18 amino acids.

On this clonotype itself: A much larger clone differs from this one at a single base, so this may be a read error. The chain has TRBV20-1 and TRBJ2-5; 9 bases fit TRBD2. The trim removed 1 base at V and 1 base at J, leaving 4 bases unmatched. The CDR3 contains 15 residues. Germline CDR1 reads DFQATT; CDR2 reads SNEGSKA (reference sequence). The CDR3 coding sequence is TGCAGTGCTAGAGGTGCGACTAGCGGCCAAGAGACCCAGTACTTC. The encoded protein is CSARGATSGQETQYF.

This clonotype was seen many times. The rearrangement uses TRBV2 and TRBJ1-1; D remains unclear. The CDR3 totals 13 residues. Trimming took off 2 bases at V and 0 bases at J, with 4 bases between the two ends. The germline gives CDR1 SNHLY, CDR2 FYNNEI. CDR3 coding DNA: TGTGCCAGCAGTGAATACATGAACACTGAAGCTTTCTTT. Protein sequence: CASSEYMNTEAFF.

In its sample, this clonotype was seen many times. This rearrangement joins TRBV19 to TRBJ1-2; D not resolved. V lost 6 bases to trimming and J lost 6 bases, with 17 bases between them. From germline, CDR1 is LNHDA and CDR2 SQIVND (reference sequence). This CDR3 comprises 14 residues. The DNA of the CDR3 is TGTGCCAGTAGCCCCGACGGGCCGGCGGATGGCTACACCTTC. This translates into CASSPDGPADGYTF.

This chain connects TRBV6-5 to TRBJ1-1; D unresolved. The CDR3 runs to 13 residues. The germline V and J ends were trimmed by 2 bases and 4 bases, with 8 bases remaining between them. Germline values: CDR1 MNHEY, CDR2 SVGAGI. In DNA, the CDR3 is TGTGCCAGCAGTTACGAGGTCCGCACTGAAGCTTTCTTT. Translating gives CASSYEVRTEAFF.